This T cell receptor beta chain stems from a study of cytomegalovirus exposure and HLA in healthy donors. Overall study findings and caveats: TCR beta sequences reportedly predicted most subjects' HLA-A and HLA-B alleles accurately.

CDR3 length: 13 amino acids. Germline-derived CDR1 and CDR2 are MNHNS and SASEGT. Trimming stripped 5 bases from V and 4 bases from J, with 10 bases between. A multiplex PCR was run with 60 Vbeta primers and 13 Jbeta primers. Generated by immunoSEQ multiplex PCR, the TCRdb table keeps only in-frame clones and is missing some. The sample consists of around 230,000 clones, 82% of them appearing once. These donors, healthy bone marrow donors, were studied. Of note for this clone: Its antigen is currently unknown.

Material: PBMCs. The receptor was derived from a man between 40 and 49 years old in good health and CMV-seropositive. The chain recombines TRBV6-1 with TRBJ2-3, with a tentative D call TRBD2 (5 bases). This CDR3 reads CASSLPGADTQYF. The CDR3 coding sequence is TGTGCCAGCAGTCTCCCCGGGGCAGATACGCAGTATTTT.